This T cell receptor beta chain was recorded in a study of blood T cells in healthy people across ages. This clonotype was seen a handful of times. Its antigen is not known. Study observations and caveats: Unsorted PBMCs prevented conclusive naive versus antigen-experienced comparison.

The CDR3 sequence is 14 residues long. Trimming cost V 4 bases and J 15 bases, with 22 bases left between them. Germline assignment: CDR1 LGHNA and CDR2 YSLEER. Together with a sample-barcoded 5' primer, a J-beta primer mix was included in a second PCR lasting about 7 to 12 cycles. Every single cDNA molecule received a tag from a template-switch adaptor with 12 random nucleotides. TCRdb used MiXCR to reprocess the 5' RACE reads, holding one entry per CDR3 protein. The table records under 800,000 distinct CDR3 sequences, approximately 43% of them present only once. Donation came from healthy Caucasian individuals in Russia who were aged roughly 6 to 95.

The V call is TRBV4-3, the J call TRBJ2-1; possible D gene TRBD1, 6 bases. The receptor was derived from a woman in her fifties or sixties in good health. Sequenced: blood. Written as DNA, the CDR3 is TGCGCCAGCAGCCCCGAGACAGGCCCGAAAAGGTTGTTCTTC. This sequence encodes CASSPETGPKRLFF.